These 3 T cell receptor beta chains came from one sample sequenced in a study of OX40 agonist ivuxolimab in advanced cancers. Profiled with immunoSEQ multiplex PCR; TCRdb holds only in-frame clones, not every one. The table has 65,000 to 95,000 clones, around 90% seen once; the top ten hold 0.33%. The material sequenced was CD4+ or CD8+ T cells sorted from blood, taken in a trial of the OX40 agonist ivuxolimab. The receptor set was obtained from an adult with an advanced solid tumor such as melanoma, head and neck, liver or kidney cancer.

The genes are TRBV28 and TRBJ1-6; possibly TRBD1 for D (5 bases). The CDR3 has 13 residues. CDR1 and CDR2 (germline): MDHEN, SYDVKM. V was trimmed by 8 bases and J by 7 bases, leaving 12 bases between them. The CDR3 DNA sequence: TGTGCCAGCCTTGGGGGGAGCAATTCACCCCTCCACTTT. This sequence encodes CASLGGSNSPLHF. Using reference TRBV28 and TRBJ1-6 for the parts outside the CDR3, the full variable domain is DVKVTQSSRYLVKRTGEKVFLECVQDMDHENMFWYRQDPGLGLRLIYFSYDVKMKEKGDIPEGYSVSREKKERFSLILESASTNQTSMYLCASLGGSNSPLHFGNGTRLTVT.

This CDR3 is CASTGTGVSPLHF. The CDR3 DNA is TGTGCCAGTACTGGGACAGGGGTTTCACCCCTCCACTTT. The chain couples TRBV19 to TRBJ1-6; 10 bases are a match to TRBD1. The CDR3 has 13 amino acids. In germline, CDR1 is LNHDA, CDR2 SQIVND (reference sequence). V was pared by 7 bases and J by 9 bases, with 3 bases of the junction left unmatched. Variable domain in full (rest from reference TRBV19 and TRBJ1-6): DGGITQSPKYLFRKEGQNVTLSCEQNLNHDAMYWYRQDPGQGLRLIYYSQIVNDFQKGDIAEGYSVSREKKESFPLTVTSAQKNPTAFYLCASTGTGVSPLHFGNGTRLTVT.

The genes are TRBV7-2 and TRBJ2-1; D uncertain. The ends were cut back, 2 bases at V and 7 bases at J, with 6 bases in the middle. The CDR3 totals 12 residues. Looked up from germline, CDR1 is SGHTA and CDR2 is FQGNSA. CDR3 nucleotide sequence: TGTGCCAGCAGCTTATACCTTAATGAGCAGTTCTTC. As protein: CASSLYLNEQFF.